The next 9 T cell receptor beta chains were all read from a single sample in a study of T cells in localized non-small cell lung cancer. Sequencing was performed with immunoSEQ multiplex PCR; in TCRdb, only in-frame clones are kept and a portion is missing. The repertoire holds around 90,000 clones, 60% to 85% seen once, with less than 20% in the top ten. The sequences come from PBMCs, collected before any cancer treatment. The receptors derive from a man aged 40 to 70 with stage II squamous cell lung carcinoma.

As concerns this clone: A junction boundary mismatches the germline segment, possibly from a read error. The V call is TRBV7-9, the J call TRBJ2-1; no clear D. The length of the CDR3 is 12 residues. Germline loops: CDR1 SEHNR, CDR2 FQNEAQ (reference sequence). The CDR3, as DNA: TGTGCCAGCAGCCTTGGGTACAGTGAGCAGTTCTTC. This gives the protein CASSLGYSEQFF. Drawing the rest from reference TRBV7-9 and TRBJ2-1, the complete variable domain is DTGVSQNPRHKITKRGQNVTFRCDPISEHNRLYWYRQTLGQGPEFLTYFQNEAQLEKSRLLSDRFSAERPKGSFSTLEIQRTEQGDSAMYLCASSLGYSEQFFGPGTRLTVL.

The table lists this clone with a count of one. The chain is built from TRBV30 and TRBJ1-2; the D is unclear. The germline V gene encodes CDR1 GTSNPN and CDR2 SVGIG (reference sequence). Deletions cut 4 bases from V and 7 bases from J, with 13 bases between. The CDR3 has 12 amino acids. The CDR3 nucleotides read TGTGCCTGGACCCCGTACCTTGCTGGCTACACCTTC. This codes for CAWTPYLAGYTF.

This chain uses TRBV19 with TRBJ1-5; D not resolved. The CDR3 covers 14 residues. The ends were cut back, 3 bases at V and 0 bases at J, with 6 bases in the middle. Germline CDR1 LNHDA, CDR2 SQIVND (reference sequence). For the CDR3, the DNA is TGTGCCAGTAGTATGGATTATAGCAATCAGCCCCAGCATTTT. It encodes CASSMDYSNQPQHF.

V gene TRBV7-2 combines with J gene TRBJ2-1, with D maybe TRBD2 (6 bases). This CDR3 has 15 amino acids. Germline loops: CDR1 SGHTA, CDR2 FQGNSA. V was trimmed by 5 bases and J by 5 bases, leaving 16 bases between them. The CDR3, as DNA: TGTGCCAGCAGCACCTCGGGAGCACAGCACAATGAGCAGTTCTTC. Protein product: CASSTSGAQHNEQFF.

The chain combines TRBV5-1 with TRBJ2-2, with TRBD1 matching over 8 bases. This CDR3 comprises 15 residues. Unmatched junction bases numbered 4, after V lost 5 bases and J lost 1 base. CDR1 is SGHRS, CDR2 YFSETQ, per germline. CDR3 region: CASRPTGVNTGELFF. The DNA for the CDR3 is TGCGCCAGCAGACCGACAGGGGTGAACACCGGGGAGCTGTTTTTT.

This rearrangement joins TRBV30 to TRBJ2-3; a weak D match, TRBD2 (7 bases). Trimming shortened V by 0 bases and J by 6 bases, and 16 bases separated the two germline ends. CDR1 and CDR2 (germline): GTSNPN, SVGIG (reference sequence). The CDR3 runs 15 residues. The CDR3 DNA follows: TGTGCCTGGAGTGTACCTGGGGGGGGCTCGGATACGCAGTATTTT. Translating gives CAWSVPGGGSDTQYF.

J is TRBJ1-5 and V is TRBV28; D possibly corresponds to TRBD1 (5 bases). Germline lookup yields CDR1 MDHEN and CDR2 SYDVKM. The V end was cut by 5 bases, the J end by 6 bases, with 11 bases between. The CDR3 spans 13 residues. The CDR3 here is CASSRGGGQPQHF. The DNA of the CDR3 is TGTGCCAGCAGTCGCGGGGGGGGTCAGCCCCAGCATTTT.

CDR3 sequence: CASHLRGGMKLFF. The CDR3 nucleotides are TGCGCCAGCCACCTCCGGGGGGGAATGAAACTGTTTTTT. The gene calls are TRBV5-1 and TRBJ1-4; D possibly corresponds to TRBD1 (5 bases). Trimming left V 7 bases short and J 11 bases short, with 18 bases between. The CDR3 is made up of 13 amino acids. Germline CDR1 is SGHRS and CDR2 is YFSETQ.

The genes are TRBV11-2 and TRBJ2-3, with D perhaps matching TRBD2 (6 bases). Germline CDR1 reads SGHAT; CDR2 reads FQNNGV. The length of the CDR3 is 17 residues. The V and J ends lost 5 bases and 3 bases respectively, with 21 bases between them. CDR3 in amino acids: CASSPLPSGGMTDTQYF. The CDR3 DNA reads as TGTGCCAGCAGCCCCCTACCGTCCGGGGGTATGACAGATACGCAGTATTTT.